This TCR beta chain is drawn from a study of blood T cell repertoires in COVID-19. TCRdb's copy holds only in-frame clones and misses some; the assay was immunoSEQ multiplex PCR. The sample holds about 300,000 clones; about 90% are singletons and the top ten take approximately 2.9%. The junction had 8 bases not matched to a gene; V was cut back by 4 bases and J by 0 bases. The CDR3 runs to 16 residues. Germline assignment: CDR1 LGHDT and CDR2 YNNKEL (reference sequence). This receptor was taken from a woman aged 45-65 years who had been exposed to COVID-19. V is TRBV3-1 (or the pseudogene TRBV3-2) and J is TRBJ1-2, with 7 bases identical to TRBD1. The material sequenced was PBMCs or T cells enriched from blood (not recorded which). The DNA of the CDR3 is TGTGCCAGCAGCCCTACCGGGACAGATACTAACTATGGCTACACCTTC. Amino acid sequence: CASSPTGTDTNYGYTF.